This T cell receptor beta chain was sequenced in a study of technical replicates of blood from several donors. Repertoires were generated with immunoSEQ multiplex PCR, while TCRdb's copy carries only in-frame clones and drops some. The table records about 83,000 clones, 92% of them present only once. The CDR3 extends over 15 amino acids. Unmatched junction bases numbered 11, after V lost 8 bases and J lost 3 bases. From germline, CDR1 is MGHDK and CDR2 SYGVNS. Material for sequencing was T cells isolated from PBMCs. J is TRBJ2-7 and V is TRBV25-1, with 9 bases identical to TRBD1. The source is a human donor in good health. The CDR3 DNA reads TGTGCCAGCGGCGAGACCGGGACAGGGCTCTACGAGCAGTACTTC. This sequence encodes CASGETGTGLYEQYF.